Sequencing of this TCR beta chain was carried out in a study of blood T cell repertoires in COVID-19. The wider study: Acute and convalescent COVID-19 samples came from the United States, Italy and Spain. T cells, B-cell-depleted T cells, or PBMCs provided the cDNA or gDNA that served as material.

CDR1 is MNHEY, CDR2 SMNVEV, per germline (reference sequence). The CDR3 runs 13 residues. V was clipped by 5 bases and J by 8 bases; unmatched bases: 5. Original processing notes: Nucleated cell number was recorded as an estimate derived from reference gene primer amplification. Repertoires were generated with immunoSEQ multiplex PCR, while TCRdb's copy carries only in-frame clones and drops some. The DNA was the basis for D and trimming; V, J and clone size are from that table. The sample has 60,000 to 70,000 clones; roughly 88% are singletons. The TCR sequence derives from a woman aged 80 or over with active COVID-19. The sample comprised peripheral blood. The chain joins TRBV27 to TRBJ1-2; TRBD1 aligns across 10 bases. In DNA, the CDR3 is TGTGCCAGCAGTAGACAGGGGGCAGAGGGCTACACCTTC. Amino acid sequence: CASSRQGAEGYTF.